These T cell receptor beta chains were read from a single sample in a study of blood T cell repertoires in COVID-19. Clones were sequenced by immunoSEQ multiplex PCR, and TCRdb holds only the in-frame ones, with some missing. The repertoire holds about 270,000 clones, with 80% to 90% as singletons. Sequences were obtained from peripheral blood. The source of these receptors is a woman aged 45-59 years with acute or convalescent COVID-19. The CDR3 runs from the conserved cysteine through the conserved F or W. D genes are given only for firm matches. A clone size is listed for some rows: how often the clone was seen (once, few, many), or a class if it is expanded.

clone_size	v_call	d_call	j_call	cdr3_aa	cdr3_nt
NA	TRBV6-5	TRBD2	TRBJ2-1	CASSYSSGRGYNEQFF	TGTGCCAGCAGTTACTCCAGCGGGAGGGGGTACAATGAGCAGTTCTTC
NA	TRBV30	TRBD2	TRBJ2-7	CAWSVVAGATEQYF	TGTGCCTGGAGTGTGGTAGCGGGAGCCACCGAGCAGTACTTC
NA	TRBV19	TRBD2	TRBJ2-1	CASSIILAGARGQFF	TGTGCCAGTAGTATAATACTAGCGGGAGCACGTGGGCAGTTCTTC
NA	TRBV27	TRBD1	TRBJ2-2	CASTETGVWTGELFF	TGTGCCAGCACCGAAACAGGGGTTTGGACCGGGGAGCTGTTTTTT
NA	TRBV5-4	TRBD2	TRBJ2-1	CASSLSGLTYTYNEQFF	TGTGCCAGCAGCTTGTCGGGACTAACCTACACCTACAATGAGCAGTTCTTC
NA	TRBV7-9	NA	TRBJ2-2	CASSLVGGAPTGELFF	TGTGCCAGCAGCTTAGTTGGGGGGGCGCCCACCGGGGAGCTGTTTTTT
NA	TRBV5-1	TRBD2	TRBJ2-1	CASRGLAGHNEQFF	TGCGCCAGCAGAGGACTAGCGGGACACAATGAGCAGTTCTTC
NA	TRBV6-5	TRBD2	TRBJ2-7	CASRLSGTSGTEQYF	TGTGCCAGCCGCCTATCCGGGACTAGCGGGACCGAGCAGTACTTC
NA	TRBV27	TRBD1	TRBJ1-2	CASSTRQGTNYGYTF	TGTGCCAGCAGTACTCGACAGGGAACTAACTATGGCTACACCTTC
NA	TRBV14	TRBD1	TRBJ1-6	CASRPFGRPGQGPHRDNSPLHF	TGTGCCAGCAGACCGTTCGGCCGTCCGGGACAGGGCCCTCATCGAGATAATTCACCCCTCCACTTT
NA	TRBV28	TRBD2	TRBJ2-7	CASSLTSVYEQYF	TGTGCCAGCAGCCTGACTAGCGTGTACGAGCAGTACTTC
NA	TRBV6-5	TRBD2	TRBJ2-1	CASSTGTTQFF	TGTGCCAGCAGTACCGGGACTACGCAGTTCTTC
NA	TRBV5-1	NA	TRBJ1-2	CASSRNRVADGYTF	TGCGCCAGCAGCCGGAACAGGGTTGCAGATGGCTACACCTTC
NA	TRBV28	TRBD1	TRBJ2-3	CASRGYRGRGEHRNTDTQYF	TGTGCCAGCAGGGGGTACAGGGGGCGTGGGGAACACCGGAACACAGATACGCAGTATTTT
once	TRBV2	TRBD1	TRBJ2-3	CASMLQGAGDTQYF	TGTGCCAGCATGCTTCAGGGGGCCGGAGATACGCAGTATTTT
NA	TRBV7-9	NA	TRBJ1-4	CASKEQGGKRNEKLFF	TGTGCCAGCAAGGAGCAGGGTGGAAAGAGGAATGAAAAACTGTTTTTT
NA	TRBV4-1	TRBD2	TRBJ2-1	CASSQVRLAEYNEQFF	TGCGCCAGCAGCCAAGTTAGACTAGCGGAGTACAATGAGCAGTTCTTC
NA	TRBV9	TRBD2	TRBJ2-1	CASSVASGSNEQFF	TGTGCCAGCAGCGTAGCCAGCGGGAGCAATGAGCAGTTCTTC
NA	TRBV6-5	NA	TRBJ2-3	CASSYQPTPFADTQYF	TGTGCCAGCAGTTACCAGCCGACTCCGTTTGCAGATACGCAGTATTTT
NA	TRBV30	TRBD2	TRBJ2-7	CAWSLLAGSYEQYF	TGTGCCTGGAGTTTACTAGCGGGTAGCTACGAGCAGTACTTC
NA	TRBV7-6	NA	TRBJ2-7	CASSLAAEDRAYEQYF	TGTGCCAGCAGCTTAGCGGCCGAGGACAGAGCCTACGAGCAGTACTTC
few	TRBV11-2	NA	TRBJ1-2	CASSLDLGQRYGYTF	TGTGCCAGCAGCTTAGATCTCGGACAGCGCTATGGCTACACCTTC
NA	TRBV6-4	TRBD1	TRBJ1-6	CASSAGGTGVSPLHF	TGTGCCAGCAGTGCCGGTGGGACAGGGGTTTCACCCCTCCACTTT
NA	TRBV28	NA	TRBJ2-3	CASSYPAPTSTDTQYF	TGTGCCAGCAGCTACCCCGCGCCGACTAGCACAGATACGCAGTATTTT
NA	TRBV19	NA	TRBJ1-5	CASSLTYREHEQPQHF	TGTGCCAGTAGTCTGACATACCGGGAACATGAGCAGCCCCAGCATTTT